The present entry profiles one T cell receptor beta chain with its context. PCR primers comprised 60 Vbeta and 13 Jbeta primers. Some clones are missing from TCRdb's copy, which holds only in-frame ones; the method was immunoSEQ multiplex PCR. The sample shows around 190,000 clones, roughly 85% of them seen only once. This sample is drawn from a study of cytomegalovirus exposure and HLA in healthy donors. V was clipped by 5 bases and J by 4 bases; unmatched bases: 4. The germline V gene encodes CDR1 PRHDT and CDR2 FYEKMQ (reference sequence). CDR3 size: 15 residues. This TCR came from a woman between 50 and 59 years old in good health and CMV-seronegative. Specimen: PBMCs. The chain uses TRBV13 and TRBJ2-5; 13 bases are shared with TRBD2. The CDR3 sequence is CASSLRTSGRETQYF. The CDR3, as DNA: TGTGCCAGCAGCCTAAGGACTAGCGGGAGAGAGACCCAGTACTTC.